Below are 31 T cell receptor beta chains sequenced from a single sample in a study of identical twins. Via MiXCR, TCRdb re-called the 5' RACE reads, giving one row per CDR3 protein. The table has around 250,000 distinct CDR3 sequences, approximately 12% seen once. The same data also contributed to another study, on yellow fever vaccine responses in identical twins.

The sequenced material came from memory (CD45RO+) T cells sorted from blood. The receptors here all came from a woman aged 18 to 35 in good health.

This clonotype was observed a few times. The chain combines TRBV2 with TRBJ2-3, with D perhaps matching TRBD1 (5 bases). The V gene lost 2 bases and the J gene lost 8 bases, with 11 bases spanning the gap. The germline gives CDR1 SNHLY, CDR2 FYNNEI. This CDR3 has 13 residues. CDR3 nucleotides: TGTGCCAGCAGTGAATTGCAGGGTGGTACGCAGTATTTT. Translated: CASSELQGGTQYF. The entire variable domain, with the rest obtained from reference TRBV2 and TRBJ2-3, is as follows: EPEVTQTPSHQVTQMGQEVILRCVPISNHLYFYWYRQILGQKVEFLVSFYNNEISEKSEIFDDQFSVERPDGSNFTLKIRSTKLEDSAMYFCASSELQGGTQYFGPGTRLTVL.

V and J are TRBV29-1 and TRBJ1-2; 7 nucleotides agree with TRBD1. V lost 0 bases and J lost 4; bases outside the gene matches: 14. This CDR3 contains 17 residues. Germline-derived CDR1 and CDR2 are SQVTM and ANQGSEA. CDR3 nucleotide sequence: TGCAGCGTTGAAGAGAGGAGAGGAGAGGCAGGGGGCTATGGCTACACCTTC. Translated, it gives CSVEERRGEAGGYGYTF.

This clonotype has a count of ten or more. The chain is built from TRBV12-3 or TRBV12-4 and TRBJ1-4; unclear D gene. V dropped 4 bases and J dropped 5 bases, with 11 bases sitting between them. This CDR3 is built from 14 residues. This CDR3 is CASSSLDSNEKLFF. The CDR3 DNA follows: TGTGCCAGCAGTTCCCTTGATTCGAATGAAAAACTGTTTTTT.

The sample holds many counts of this clonotype. The rearrangement uses TRBV15 and TRBJ1-2, with 9 bases that match TRBD1. Trimming took 7 bases from V and 3 from J; bases not matched to a gene: 12. From germline, CDR1 is LNHNV and CDR2 YYDKDF (reference sequence). This CDR3 contains 16 residues. CDR3 sequence: CATTPGQGFSYYGYTF. CDR3 nucleotides: TGTGCCACCACCCCGGGACAGGGTTTTTCTTACTATGGCTACACCTTC.

The chain recombines TRBV24-1 with TRBJ2-7; TRBD2 aligns across 7 bases. The V gene end was trimmed by 5 bases and the J gene end by 4 bases; junction bases not matched to a gene: 4. The CDR3 spans 13 residues. From germline, CDR1 is KGHDR and CDR2 SFDVKD. This CDR3 is CATSAGRSYEQYF. The CDR3 nucleotides are TGTGCCACCAGTGCCGGGAGGTCGTACGAGCAGTACTTC.

For the CDR3, the DNA is TGTGCCTGGAGTGTACCGATAGGGGGAGGCATTCAGTACTTC. It yields the protein CAWSVPIGGGIQYF. This chain connects TRBV30 to TRBJ2-4; D could derive from TRBD1 or TRBD2 (6 bases each). V lost 0 bases and J 9 bases, leaving 15 bases between the germline ends. CDR3 length equals 14 residues. The germline CDR1 and CDR2 sequences are GTSNPN and SVGIG (reference sequence).

The sample holds a few counts of this clonotype. The chain uses TRBV9 and TRBJ2-1; TRBD2 agrees at 11 bases. After removal of 3 bases from V and 6 bases from J, the junction contained 2 bases not matched to a gene. CDR1 SGDLS and CDR2 YYNGEE come from the germline V gene. The CDR3 has 14 residues. For the CDR3, the DNA is TGTGCCAGCAGCGACGGACTAGCGGGCAATGAGCAGTTCTTC. Amino acids: CASSDGLAGNEQFF.

The chain recombines TRBV11-1 with TRBJ2-1; no firm D call. The germline V gene has CDR1 SGHAT and CDR2 FQDESV (reference sequence). Trimming stripped 3 bases from V and 8 bases from J, with 11 bases between. CDR3 length equals 13 residues. The CDR3 here is CASSFAEEDEQFF. Written as DNA, the CDR3 is TGTGCCAGCAGCTTCGCAGAAGAGGATGAGCAGTTCTTC.

The table lists this clonotype with a few counts. The chain links TRBV5-1 to TRBJ2-1; perhaps TRBD2 as D (6 bases). The length of the CDR3 is 15 residues. The V gene's germline CDR1 is SGHRS and CDR2 YFSETQ. The V gene lost 0 bases and the J gene lost 10 bases, with 17 bases spanning the gap. The CDR3 bases are TGCGCCAGCAGCTTGGCGACTCCGGTCGGGGGAGAGCAGTTCTTC. Protein sequence: CASSLATPVGGEQFF. Using reference TRBV5-1 and TRBJ2-1 for the parts outside the CDR3, the full variable domain is KAGVTQTPRYLIKTRGQQVTLSCSPISGHRSVSWYQQTPGQGLQFLFEYFSETQRNKGNFPGRFSGRQFSNSRSEMNVSTLELGDSALYLCASSLATPVGGEQFFGPGTRLTVL.

The chain joins TRBV2 to TRBJ1-6; D perhaps matches TRBD1 (6 bases). The CDR3 is made up of 13 amino acids. The V and J ends lost 8 bases and 10 bases respectively, with 15 bases between them. CDR1 and CDR2 (germline): SNHLY, FYNNEI. CDR3 in DNA: TGTGCCAGCCAGGGGCAAGATGGGTCACCCCTCCACTTT. Encoded protein: CASQGQDGSPLHF.

The chain joins TRBV4-1 to TRBJ2-7, with 10 positions matching TRBD2. Germline CDR1 MGHRA, CDR2 YSYEKL. V shed 4 bases, J shed 3 bases, and the junction held 6 bases outside the gene matches. This CDR3 has 15 amino acids. Here the CDR3 DNA reads TGCGCCAGCAGCCGATCCCTAGCGGGAGACTACGAGCAGTACTTC. This codes for CASSRSLAGDYEQYF.

The rearrangement uses TRBV7-2 and TRBJ2-3; D may match TRBD1 or TRBD2 (5 bases each). CDR1 and CDR2 (germline): SGHTA, FQGNSA. This CDR3 spans 16 amino acids. The V and J ends lost 5 bases and 5 bases respectively, with 20 bases between them. This CDR3 reads CASSGGRAGREDTQYF. In nucleotides, the CDR3 is TGTGCCAGCAGCGGGGGACGCGCAGGGAGAGAAGATACGCAGTATTTT.

CDR3 in amino acids: CASSLWGGITDTQYF. Written as DNA, the CDR3 is TGTGCCAGCAGCTTGTGGGGCGGGATTACAGATACGCAGTATTTT. This rearrangement joins TRBV7-2 to TRBJ2-3; tentatively, D is TRBD2 (6 bases). The V gene lost 3 bases and the J gene lost 3 bases, with 13 bases spanning the gap. The CDR3 covers 15 residues. Germline V gene lookup returns CDR1 SGHTA and CDR2 FQGNSA.

The chain joins TRBV20-1 to TRBJ2-3; the match to TRBD1 covers 12 bases. CDR3 size: 14 residues. Germline V gene lookup returns CDR1 DFQATT and CDR2 SNEGSKA (reference sequence). V shed 1 base, J shed 14 bases, and the junction held 10 bases outside the gene matches. The CDR3, as DNA: TGCAGTGCTAGAGCGGGGACAGGGGGCTATTCGGGGTATTTT. Encoded protein: CSARAGTGGYSGYF.

This clonotype has only a few counts. The V and J genes are TRBV7-2 and TRBJ2-7, with D perhaps TRBD1 or TRBD2 (7 bases each). Germline CDR1 and CDR2: SGHTA and FQGNSA. V dropped 8 bases and J dropped 3 bases, with 23 bases sitting between them. This CDR3 has 16 amino acids. The CDR3 bases are TGTGCCAGCCTGCCGGGGGGACAGCAAATCTTCTACGAGCAGTACTTC. Translating gives CASLPGGQQIFYEQYF.

Regarding this clonotype: One junction end disagrees with the germline gene, perhaps due to a read error. The V call is TRBV6-4, the J call TRBJ2-1; D remains ambiguous. The CDR3 consists of 15 residues. Germline V gene lookup returns CDR1 MRHNA and CDR2 SNTAGT. CDR3 loop: CASSAGPLSNNEQFF. CDR3 nucleotide sequence: TGTGCCAGCAGTGCAGGCCCCCTCTCCAACAATGAGCAGTTCTTC.

This clonotype was found a few times. V usage is TRBV25-1 and J usage is TRBJ2-5; D gene unclear. The germline CDR1 and CDR2 sequences are MGHDK and SYGVNS. This CDR3 comprises 13 residues. The V end was cut by 3 bases, the J end by 5 bases, with 10 bases between. The CDR3 region is CASSESNGETQYF. The CDR3 nucleotides read TGTGCCAGCAGTGAGAGTAACGGGGAGACCCAGTACTTC.

The chain joins TRBV5-6 to TRBJ2-2; 9 nucleotides match TRBD2. The V segment lost 0 bases and the J segment 7 bases; nucleotides outside the gene matches: 10. Germline V gives CDR1 SGHDT, CDR2 YYEEEE. This CDR3 contains 17 residues. The CDR3 is CASSLEVSGSYIGELFF. The CDR3 nucleotides are TGTGCCAGCAGCTTGGAGGTTAGCGGGAGTTATATCGGGGAGCTGTTTTTT.

Written as DNA, the CDR3 is TGTGCCAGCAGCTCCCAGGGGAGCGGGGGCCCAAGCTCCTACAATGAGCAGTTCTTC. This sequence encodes CASSSQGSGGPSSYNEQFF. J is TRBJ2-1 and V is TRBV5-6, with 8 bases lining up with TRBD2. V lost 3 bases and J lost 0; bases outside the gene matches: 14. The CDR3 is made up of 19 amino acids. Germline V gene sequence: CDR1 SGHDT, CDR2 YYEEEE. Filled out from reference TRBV5-6 and TRBJ2-1, the complete variable domain reads DAGVTQSPTHLIKTRGQQVTLRCSPKSGHDTVSWYQQALGQGPQFIFQYYEEEERQRGNFPDRFSGHQFPNYSSELNVNALLLGDSALYLCASSSQGSGGPSSYNEQFFGPGTRLTVL.

V usage is TRBV29-1 and J usage is TRBJ1-2; tentative D call: TRBD1 (5 bases). The V gene lost 7 bases and the J gene lost 5 bases, with 11 bases spanning the gap. This CDR3 is 11 amino acids long. Looked up from germline, CDR1 is SQVTM and CDR2 is ANQGSEA. In DNA, the CDR3 is TGCAGCGCGAGGGGAGAGTATGGCTACACCTTC. Translating it yields CSARGEYGYTF.

The chain employs TRBV7-2 and TRBJ2-7, with 11 bases fitting TRBD2. V dropped 5 bases and J dropped 2; count of bases not matched to a gene: 5. This CDR3 is 15 amino acids long. Germline V gene sequence: CDR1 SGHTA, CDR2 FQGNSA. This CDR3 is CASSTRLAGTYEQYF. The CDR3 DNA sequence: TGTGCCAGCAGCACCCGACTAGCGGGAACCTACGAGCAGTACTTC. The full variable domain, rest sourced from reference TRBV7-2 and TRBJ2-7, is GAGVSQSPSNKVTEKGKDVELRCDPISGHTALYWYRQSLGQGLEFLIYFQGNSAPDKSGLPSDRFSAERTGGSVSTLTIQRTQQEDSAVYLCASSTRLAGTYEQYFGPGTRLTVT.

This clonotype was recorded only once. The V gene is TRBV2, the J gene TRBJ2-1; maybe TRBD2 (6 bases). Trimming removed 3 bases from V and 1 base from J, with 13 bases in between. Germline V CDR1 and CDR2: SNHLY, FYNNEI. The CDR3 is 16 residues long. The CDR3 region is CASSEVGGTSYNEQFF. Written as DNA, the CDR3 is TGTGCCAGCAGTGAGGTTGGCGGGACGTCCTACAATGAGCAGTTCTTC.

In this sample, this clonotype turned up many times. This chain links TRBV7-9 with TRBJ2-7, with D perhaps being TRBD1 or TRBD2 (6 bases each). The length of the CDR3 is 14 residues. V was cut by 6 bases and J by 4 bases, with 16 bases left in between. Germline V gene data show CDR1 as SEHNR and CDR2 as FQNEAQ (reference sequence). CDR3 nucleotides: TGTGCCAGCAGTGTCGGGGGCGGAGGTTACGAGCAGTACTTC. This translates into CASSVGGGGYEQYF.

By sample fraction, this clonotype is medium-sized. The chain uses TRBV10-3 and TRBJ1-2; no firm D call. Germline V gene sequence: CDR1 ENHRY, CDR2 SYGVKD. The CDR3 length is 13 residues. V was shortened by 0 bases and J by 7 bases, with 9 bases between the two germline ends. The DNA for the CDR3 is TGTGCCATCAGTGAGTCATGGGGTTCTGGCTACACCTTC. Protein sequence: CAISESWGSGYTF.

The chain recombines TRBV9 with TRBJ2-5; D is possibly TRBD1 or TRBD2 (5 bases each). This CDR3 has 17 residues. Trimming stripped 2 bases from V and 1 base from J, with 18 bases between. CDR1 and CDR2 from the germline V gene are SGDLS and YYNGEE. The CDR3 loop is CASSVNSETRGQETQYF. CDR3 nucleotide sequence: TGTGCCAGCAGCGTTAACTCGGAGACGAGGGGCCAAGAGACCCAGTACTTC.

This clonotype has just a few counts. The gene calls are TRBV3-1 and TRBJ2-2; no clear D. With 2 bases removed from V and 7 bases from J, the gap between germline ends came to 11 bases. Germline CDR1 and CDR2: LGHDT and YNNKEL (reference sequence). The CDR3 totals 14 residues. The CDR3, as DNA: TGTGCCAGCAGCCAAAGGCTAGAGGTCGGGGAGCTGTTTTTT. It specifies CASSQRLEVGELFF. Using reference TRBV3-1 and TRBJ2-2 for the parts outside the CDR3, the full variable domain is DTAVSQTPKYLVTQMGNDKSIKCEQNLGHDTMYWYKQDSKKFLKIMFSYNNKELIINETVPNRFSPKSPDKAHLNLHINSLELGDSAVYFCASSQRLEVGELFFGEGSRLTVL.

V gene TRBV20-1 combines with J gene TRBJ2-2; 9 bases align to TRBD2. Germline-derived CDR1 and CDR2 are DFQATT and SNEGSKA (reference sequence). V lost 3 bases and J lost 1; bases outside the gene matches: 0. The CDR3 sequence is 14 residues long. CDR3 in amino acids: CSASSGGNTGELFF. The CDR3 nucleotides read TGCAGTGCTAGTAGCGGGGGGAACACCGGGGAGCTGTTTTTT.

This clonotype was recorded many times. The chain carries TRBV4-1 and TRBJ2-1; TRBD1 might be the D (6 bases). Germline V gene sequence: CDR1 MGHRA, CDR2 YSYEKL. This CDR3 has 16 residues. Trimming removed 5 bases at V and 6 bases at J, with 20 bases between. CDR3 in DNA: TGCGCCAGCAGCAGCCCCGACAGGAGAAGTAGCAATGAGCAGTTCTTC. This translates into CASSSPDRRSSNEQFF.

The V gene is TRBV6-2 or TRBV6-3, the J gene TRBJ2-7; D unclear. The CDR3 has 15 amino acids. CDR1 and CDR2 from the germline V gene are MNHEY and SVGEGT. V lost 2 bases to trimming and J lost 2 bases, with 13 bases between them. The DNA for the CDR3 is TGTGCCAGCAGTTACCCGGGTCTCAAGCCCTACGAGCAGTACTTC. This encodes CASSYPGLKPYEQYF.

The chain uses TRBV24-1 and TRBJ1-1, with 11 bases matching TRBD1. The germline V gene has CDR1 KGHDR and CDR2 SFDVKD. The CDR3 runs 17 residues. J lost 1 base, V lost 9 bases, and 12 bases had no gene match. The CDR3 DNA is TGTGCCACCCCCGGGACAGGGGGAATGGAGGAGAACACTGAAGCTTTCTTT. This codes for CATPGTGGMEENTEAFF.

V is TRBV12-3 or TRBV12-4 and J is TRBJ1-2; D not certain. The CDR3 sequence is 13 residues long. The V end lost 7 bases, the J end lost 4 bases, and 13 bases lay between the germline ends. CDR3 in amino acids: CASNRGFGYGYTF. CDR3 sequence (DNA): TGTGCCAGCAATCGGGGTTTTGGCTATGGCTACACCTTC.